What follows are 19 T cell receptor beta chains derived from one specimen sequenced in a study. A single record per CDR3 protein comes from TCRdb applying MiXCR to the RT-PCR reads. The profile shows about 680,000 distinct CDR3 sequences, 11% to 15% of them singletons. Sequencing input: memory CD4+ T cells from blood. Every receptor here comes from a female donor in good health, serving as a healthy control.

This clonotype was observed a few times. The CDR3 DNA reads TGTGCCAGCAGCGTATTGGGGACCCAGGAGACCCAGTACTTC. Translation: CASSVLGTQETQYF. V usage is TRBV9 and J usage is TRBJ2-5; D assignment may be TRBD1 or TRBD2 (5 bases each). The CDR3 contains 14 residues. Germline V gives CDR1 SGDLS, CDR2 YYNGEE. Trimming removed 1 base from V and 5 bases from J, with 12 bases in between.

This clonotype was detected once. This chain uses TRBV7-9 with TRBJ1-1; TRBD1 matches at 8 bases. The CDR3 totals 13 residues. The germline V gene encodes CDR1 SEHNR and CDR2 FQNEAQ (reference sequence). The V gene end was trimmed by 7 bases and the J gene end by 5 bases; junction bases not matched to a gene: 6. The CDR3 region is CASTAQGGTEAFF. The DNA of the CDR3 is TGTGCCAGCACCGCACAGGGGGGGACTGAAGCTTTCTTT. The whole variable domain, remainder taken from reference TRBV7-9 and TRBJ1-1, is DTGVSQNPRHKITKRGQNVTFRCDPISEHNRLYWYRQTLGQGPEFLTYFQNEAQLEKSRLLSDRFSAERPKGSFSTLEIQRTEQGDSAMYLCASTAQGGTEAFFGQGTRLTVV.

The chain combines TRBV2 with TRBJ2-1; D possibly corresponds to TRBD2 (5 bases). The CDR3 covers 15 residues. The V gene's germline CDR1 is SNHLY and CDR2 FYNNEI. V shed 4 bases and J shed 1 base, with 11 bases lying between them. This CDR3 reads CASSGAGFSYNEQFF. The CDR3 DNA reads TGTGCCAGCAGTGGGGCGGGTTTTTCCTACAATGAGCAGTTCTTC. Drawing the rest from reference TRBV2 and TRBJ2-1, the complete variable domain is EPEVTQTPSHQVTQMGQEVILRCVPISNHLYFYWYRQILGQKVEFLVSFYNNEISEKSEIFDDQFSVERPDGSNFTLKIRSTKLEDSAMYFCASSGAGFSYNEQFFGPGTRLTVL.

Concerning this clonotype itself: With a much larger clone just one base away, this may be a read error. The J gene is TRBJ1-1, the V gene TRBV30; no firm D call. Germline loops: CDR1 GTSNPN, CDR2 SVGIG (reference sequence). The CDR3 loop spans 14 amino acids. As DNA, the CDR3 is TGTACCTGGAGTTTCCAGACGATGAACACTGAAGCTTTCTTT. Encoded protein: CTWSFQTMNTEAFF.

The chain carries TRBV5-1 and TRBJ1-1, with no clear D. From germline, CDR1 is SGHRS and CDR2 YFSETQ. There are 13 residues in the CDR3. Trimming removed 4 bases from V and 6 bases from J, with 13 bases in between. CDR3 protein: CASSRAREAEAFF. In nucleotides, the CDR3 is TGCGCCAGCAGCCGCGCCAGAGAGGCTGAAGCTTTCTTT.

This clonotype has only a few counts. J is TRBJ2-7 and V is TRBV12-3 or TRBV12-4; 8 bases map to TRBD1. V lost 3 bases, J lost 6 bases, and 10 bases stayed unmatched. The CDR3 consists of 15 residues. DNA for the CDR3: TGTGCCAGCAGTTTCGATCCGGACAGGGCAGGCGAGCAGTACTTC. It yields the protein CASSFDPDRAGEQYF.

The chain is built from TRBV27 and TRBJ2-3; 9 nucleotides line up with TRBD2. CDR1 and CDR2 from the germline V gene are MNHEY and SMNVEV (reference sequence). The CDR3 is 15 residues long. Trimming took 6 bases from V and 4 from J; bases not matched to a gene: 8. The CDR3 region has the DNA TGTGCCAGCAGGGTTACTAGCGGGTGGTCAGATACGCAGTATTTT. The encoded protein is CASRVTSGWSDTQYF.

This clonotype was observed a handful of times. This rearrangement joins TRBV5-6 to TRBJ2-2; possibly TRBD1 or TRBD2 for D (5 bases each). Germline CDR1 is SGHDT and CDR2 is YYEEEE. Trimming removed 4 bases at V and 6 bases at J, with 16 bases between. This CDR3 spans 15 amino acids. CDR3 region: CASSPGPNAAGELFF. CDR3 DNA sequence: TGTGCCAGCAGCCCGGGACCCAACGCAGCCGGGGAGCTGTTTTTT.

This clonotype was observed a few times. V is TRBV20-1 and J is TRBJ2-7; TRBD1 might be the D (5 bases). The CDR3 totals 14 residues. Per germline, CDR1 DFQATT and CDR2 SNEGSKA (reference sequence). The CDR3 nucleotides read TGCAGCGATGGGGCTAATCTAGGAGATTACGAGCAGTACTTC. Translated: CSDGANLGDYEQYF.

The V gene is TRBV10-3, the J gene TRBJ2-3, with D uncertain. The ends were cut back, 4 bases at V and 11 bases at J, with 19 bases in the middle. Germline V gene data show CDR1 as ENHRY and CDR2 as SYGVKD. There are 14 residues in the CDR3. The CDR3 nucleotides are TGTGCCATCAGTGGCACTATACCGGGCAATGAGCAGTATTTT. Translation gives CAISGTIPGNEQYF.

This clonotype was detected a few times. The CDR3 loop reads CASSQGRGYTGELFF. The CDR3 region has the DNA TGTGCCAGCAGCCAAGGGCGAGGGTACACCGGGGAGCTGTTTTTT. J is TRBJ2-2 and V is TRBV14; the D gene is possibly TRBD2 (5 bases). Germline values: CDR1 SGHDN, CDR2 FVKESK. The germline V and J ends were trimmed by 1 base and 3 bases, with 9 bases remaining between them. The CDR3 spans 15 residues.

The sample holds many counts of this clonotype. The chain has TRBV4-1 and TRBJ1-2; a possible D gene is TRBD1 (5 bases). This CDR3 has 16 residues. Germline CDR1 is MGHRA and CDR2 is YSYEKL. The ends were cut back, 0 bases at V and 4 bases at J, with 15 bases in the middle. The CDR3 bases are TGCGCCAGCAGCCAAGATCTGGGGCGAACCCTCTATGGCTACACCTTC. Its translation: CASSQDLGRTLYGYTF.

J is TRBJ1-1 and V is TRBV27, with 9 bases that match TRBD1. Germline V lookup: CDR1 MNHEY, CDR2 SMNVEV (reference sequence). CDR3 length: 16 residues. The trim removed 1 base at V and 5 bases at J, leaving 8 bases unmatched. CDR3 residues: CASSLYPGQGLTEAFF. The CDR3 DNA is TGTGCCAGCAGTTTATACCCCGGACAGGGGCTGACTGAAGCTTTCTTT.

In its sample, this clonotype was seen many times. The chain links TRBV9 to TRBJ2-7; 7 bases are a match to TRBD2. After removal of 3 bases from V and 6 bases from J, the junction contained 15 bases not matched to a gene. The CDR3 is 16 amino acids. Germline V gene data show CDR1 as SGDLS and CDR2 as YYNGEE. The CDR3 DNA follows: TGTGCCAGCAGCGCCCGCTGGGAGGCCACGGGGGGCGAGCAGTACTTC. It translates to CASSARWEATGGEQYF.

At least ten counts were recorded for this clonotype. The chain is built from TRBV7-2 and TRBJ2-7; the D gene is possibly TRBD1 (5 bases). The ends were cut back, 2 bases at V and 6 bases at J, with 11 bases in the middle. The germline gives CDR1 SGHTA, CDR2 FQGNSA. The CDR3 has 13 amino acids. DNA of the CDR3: TGTGCCAGCAGCTTAAACAGGTTTGGCGAGCAGTACTTC. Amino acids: CASSLNRFGEQYF. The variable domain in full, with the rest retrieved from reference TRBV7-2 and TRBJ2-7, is GAGVSQSPSNKVTEKGKDVELRCDPISGHTALYWYRQSLGQGLEFLIYFQGNSAPDKSGLPSDRFSAERTGGSVSTLTIQRTQQEDSAVYLCASSLNRFGEQYFGPGTRLTVT.

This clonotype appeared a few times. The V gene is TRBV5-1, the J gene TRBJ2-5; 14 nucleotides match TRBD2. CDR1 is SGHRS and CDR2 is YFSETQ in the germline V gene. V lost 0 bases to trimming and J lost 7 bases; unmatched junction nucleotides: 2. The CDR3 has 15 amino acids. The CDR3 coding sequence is TGCGCCAGCAGCTTGGGAGGACTAGCGGGAGGGACCCAGTACTTC. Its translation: CASSLGGLAGGTQYF.

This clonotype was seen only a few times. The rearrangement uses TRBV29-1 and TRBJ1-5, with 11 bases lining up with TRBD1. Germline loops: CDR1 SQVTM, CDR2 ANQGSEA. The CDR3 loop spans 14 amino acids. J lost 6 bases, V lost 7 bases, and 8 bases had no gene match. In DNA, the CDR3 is TGCAGCGCACGGACAGGGGGCGGTGGTCAGCCCCAGCATTTT. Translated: CSARTGGGGQPQHF. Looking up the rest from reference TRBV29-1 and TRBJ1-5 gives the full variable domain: SAVISQKPSRDICQRGTSLTIQCQVDSQVTMMFWYRQQPGQSLTLIATANQGSEATYESGFVIDKFPISRPNLTFSTLTVSNMSPEDSSIYLCSARTGGGGQPQHFGDGTRLSIL.

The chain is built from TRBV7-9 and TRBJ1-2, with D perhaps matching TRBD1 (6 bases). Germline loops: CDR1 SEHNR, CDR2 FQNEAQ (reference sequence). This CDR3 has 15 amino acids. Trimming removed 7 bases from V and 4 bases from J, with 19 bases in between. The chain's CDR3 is CASTPLGAAGYGYTF. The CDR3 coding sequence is TGTGCCAGCACCCCATTGGGGGCTGCTGGCTATGGCTACACCTTC.

Written as DNA, the CDR3 is TGTGCCAGCAGCCAAGATGATCCGGGACTAGCGGGAGGCACAGATACGCAGTATTTT. Its protein is CASSQDDPGLAGGTDTQYF. The chain couples TRBV3-1 to TRBJ2-3, with 14 bases aligning to TRBD2. V dropped 0 bases and J dropped 1; count of bases not matched to a gene: 6. The CDR3 consists of 19 residues. CDR1 LGHDT and CDR2 YNNKEL come from the germline V gene (reference sequence).